This T cell receptor (beta chain) was sequenced in a study of T cell responses to AZD1222 COVID-19 vaccine (dated by TCRdb to the early 2020s). Regarding the complete study: AZD1222 recipients given second doses at about 4 weeks or at about 12 weeks were pooled, since spike-specific TCR depth and breadth were not found to differ between the two schedules. TCR sequencing covered 233 trial participants: 200 to 210 given two doses of AZD1222 and about 26 given two doses of MenACWY control vaccine. Trial participants were enrolled into age subgroups of 18-55, 56-69 and 70-plus years, which contained 148, 28 and 57 TCR-sequenced participants, respectively.

Interpreted using the paper, the time point label stands for: baseline before first vaccination. Vaccinee samples were obtained from the UK trials COV001 and COV002, which included a single-blind randomized controlled phase 2/3 trial of AZD1222 (ChAdOx1 nCoV-19) in healthy adults. For TCRbeta chain sequencing, PBMC samples were collected from trial participants at day 0 and at day 28 after the second dose. The study at large found these results: Only 5 to 7 AZD1222 recipients were SARS-CoV-2 seropositive at baseline, limiting conclusions about previously exposed vaccinees. After two AZD1222 doses, spike-specific TCR breadth and depth were significantly higher than at day 0 and than in MenACWY recipients. Epitopes outside the regions mutated in the B.1.351 and B.1.1.7 variants were reportedly recognized by nearly half of the unique spike-specific TCRs. In the small 56-69-year group, the increase in depth fell short of significance, most likely because of low power. Because no samples from the day 14 peak response were available, repertoires could be characterized only after the peak T cell response. The vaccine-associated CD4 TCRs covered the entire spike protein, and the dominant responses fell in regions 160-218 and 743-854. Participants were mostly white British, with more females than males. The authors suggested clonal diversity may have been underestimated.

The CDR3 regions of human TCRbeta chains were subjected to immunosequencing. For the original study's pipeline: Repertoire TCRs were checked for matches against a reference library of SARS-CoV-2-specific TCRs that had been generated using the MIRA antigen-specificity platform. Breadth was defined as the fraction of unique TCRs that were SARS-CoV-2-associated. Depth was defined as the fraction of total T cells that were SARS-CoV-2-associated. Using the MIRA data, every spike-specific TCR was mapped to the spike region that the TCR reacted to and assigned to either a CD4 or a CD8 class. Log10-transformed breadth and depth values were compared by one-way ANOVA with Sidak's multiple comparisons tests. Held by TCRdb, this immuneACCESS table contains in-frame sequences only and omits some clones. Under half of the omission traces to an unresolved V gene where checked; the cause of the rest is unknown. V and J calls and clone size are copied from that table; D and trimming were computed from the DNA. Counted in this sample were 100,000 or so clones; around 94% of them appeared once. The ten largest make up 2% to 2.5% of the sample.

As to this clone: It lacks a known antigen. No base quality information exists; no much larger clone differs at one position.

The sequence was obtained from an adult in good health. The sample consisted of peripheral blood, taken on day 0 of AZD1222 vaccination.

The DNA reads TGTGCCAGTAGTATAGTGGGGGCGGGGCAGCCCCAGCATTTT. The encoded protein is CASSIVGAGQPQHF. The chain uses TRBV19 and TRBJ1-5, with TRBD1 as a weak D call on 6 bases. The germline V gene encodes CDR1 LNHDA and CDR2 SQIVND (reference sequence). V is clipped by 1 base and J by 7 bases, and the sequence between their germline boundaries is 11 bases long. Including the terminal cysteine and phenylalanine, the CDR3 comprises 14 residues. CDR3 DNA is the only sequence kept; it has 42 bases, read in frame from the first base. With the portions outside the CDR3 filled from the reference TRBV19 and TRBJ1-5 genes, the complete variable region becomes DGGITQSPKYLFRKEGQNVTLSCEQNLNHDAMYWYRQDPGQGLRLIYYSQIVNDFQKGDIAEGYSVSREKKESFPLTVTSAQKNPTAFYLCASSIVGAGQPQHFGDGTRLSIL.